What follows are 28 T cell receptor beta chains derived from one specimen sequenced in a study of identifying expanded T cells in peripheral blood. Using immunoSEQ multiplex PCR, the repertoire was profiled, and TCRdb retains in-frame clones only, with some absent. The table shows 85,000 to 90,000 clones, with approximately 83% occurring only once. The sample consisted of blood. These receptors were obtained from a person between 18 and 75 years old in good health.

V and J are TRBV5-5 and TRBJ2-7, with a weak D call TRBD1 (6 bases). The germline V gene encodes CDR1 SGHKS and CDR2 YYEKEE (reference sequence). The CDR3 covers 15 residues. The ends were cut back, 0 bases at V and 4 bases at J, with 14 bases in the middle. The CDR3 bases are TGTGCCAGCAGCTTGGACAGGGTTGTGACTTACGAGCAGTACTTC. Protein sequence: CASSLDRVVTYEQYF.

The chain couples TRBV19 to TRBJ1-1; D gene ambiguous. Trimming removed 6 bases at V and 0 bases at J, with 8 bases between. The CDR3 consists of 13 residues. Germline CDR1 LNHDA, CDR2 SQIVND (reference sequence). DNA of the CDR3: TGTGCCAGTAGCCCCTTTTTGAACACTGAAGCTTTCTTT. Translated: CASSPFLNTEAFF.

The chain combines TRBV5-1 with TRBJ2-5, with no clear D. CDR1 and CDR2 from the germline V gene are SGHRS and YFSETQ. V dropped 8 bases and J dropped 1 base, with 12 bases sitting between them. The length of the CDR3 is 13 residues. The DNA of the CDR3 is TGCGCCAGGGCAAAGAAGGTCCAAGAGACCCAGTACTTC. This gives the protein CARAKKVQETQYF.

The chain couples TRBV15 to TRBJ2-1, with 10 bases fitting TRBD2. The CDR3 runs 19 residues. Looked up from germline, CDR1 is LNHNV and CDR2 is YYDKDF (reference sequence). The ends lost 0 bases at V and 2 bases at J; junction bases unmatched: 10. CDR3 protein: CATSRDSGHSGGAYNEQFF. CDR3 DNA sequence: TGTGCCACCAGCAGAGATTCGGGTCACAGCGGGGGGGCCTACAATGAGCAGTTCTTC.

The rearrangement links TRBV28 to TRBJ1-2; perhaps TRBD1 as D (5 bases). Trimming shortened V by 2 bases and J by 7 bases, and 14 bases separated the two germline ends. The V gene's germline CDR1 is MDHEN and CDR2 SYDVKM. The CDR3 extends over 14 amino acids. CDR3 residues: CASSLARGWSGYTF. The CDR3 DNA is TGTGCCAGCAGTTTAGCCCGGGGGTGGTCTGGCTACACCTTC.

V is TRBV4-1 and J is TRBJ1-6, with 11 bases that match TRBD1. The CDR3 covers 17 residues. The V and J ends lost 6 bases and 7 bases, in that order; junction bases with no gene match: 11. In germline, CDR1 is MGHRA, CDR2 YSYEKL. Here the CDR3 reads CASRTWDRGSLNSPLHF. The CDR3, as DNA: TGCGCCAGCAGAACCTGGGACAGGGGGAGCCTAAATTCACCCCTCCACTTT.

The DNA for the CDR3 is TGTGCCAGCAGCTTATTATACCGGGATGGCTACACCTTC. Protein product: CASSLLYRDGYTF. The chain links TRBV7-2 to TRBJ1-2; no clear D. Deletions cut 2 bases from V and 6 bases from J, with 10 bases between. The CDR3 has 13 amino acids. The V gene's germline CDR1 is SGHTA and CDR2 FQGNSA.

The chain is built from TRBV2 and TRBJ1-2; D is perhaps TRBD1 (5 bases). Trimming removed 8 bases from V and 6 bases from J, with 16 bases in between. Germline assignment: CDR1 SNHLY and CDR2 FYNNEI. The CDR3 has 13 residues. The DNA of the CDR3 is TGTGCCAGCGCCTTCTGGGAAGGGGATGGCTACACCTTC. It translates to CASAFWEGDGYTF.

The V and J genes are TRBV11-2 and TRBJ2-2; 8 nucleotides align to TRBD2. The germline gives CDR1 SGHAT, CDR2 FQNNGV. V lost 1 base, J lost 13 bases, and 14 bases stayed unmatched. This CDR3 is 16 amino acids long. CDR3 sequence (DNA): TGTGCCAGCAGCTTAGGAGCGGGGGCGCGGGTCGAGCGGCTGTTTTTT. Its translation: CASSLGAGARVERLFF.

The CDR3 loop is CASRADRGRGAMTYEQYF. For the CDR3, the DNA is TGTGCCAGCAGAGCGGACAGGGGGAGGGGTGCGATGACCTACGAGCAGTACTTC. The chain has TRBV2 and TRBJ2-7; TRBD1 agrees at 10 bases. The CDR3 spans 18 residues. Germline V gene data show CDR1 as SNHLY and CDR2 as FYNNEI. With V trimmed by 6 bases and J by 2 bases, 16 bases remained unmatched.

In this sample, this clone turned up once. This CDR3 is CASAFDPGQGSSGANVLTF. The DNA for the CDR3 is TGCGCCAGCGCCTTCGATCCGGGACAGGGGAGCTCTGGGGCCAACGTCCTGACTTTC. The chain carries TRBV5-1 and TRBJ2-6; TRBD1 aligns across 10 bases. The J segment lost 0 bases and the V segment lost 7 bases, leaving 13 bases of the junction unmatched. Germline CDR1 is SGHRS and CDR2 is YFSETQ. The CDR3 sequence is 19 residues long.

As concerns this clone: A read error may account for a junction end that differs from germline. The CDR3 sequence is CASILGTGRATEAFF. CDR3 nucleotides: TGTGCCAGCATCTTGGGTACAGGGAGAGCGACTGAAGCTTTCTTT. This sequence joins TRBV5-4 and TRBJ1-1; D is possibly TRBD1 (6 bases). The germline gives CDR1 SGHNT, CDR2 YYREEE (reference sequence). The CDR3 sequence is 15 residues long.

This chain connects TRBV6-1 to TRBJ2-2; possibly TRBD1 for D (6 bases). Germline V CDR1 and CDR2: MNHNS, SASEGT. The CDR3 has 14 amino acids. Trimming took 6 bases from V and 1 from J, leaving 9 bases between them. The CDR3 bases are TGTGCCAGCAGGTTACAGGGGAACACCGGGGAGCTGTTTTTT. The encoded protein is CASRLQGNTGELFF.

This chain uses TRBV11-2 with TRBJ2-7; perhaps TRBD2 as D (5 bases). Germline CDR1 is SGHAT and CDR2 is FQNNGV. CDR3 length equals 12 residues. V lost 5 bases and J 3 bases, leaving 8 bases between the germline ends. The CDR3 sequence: CASSQLVYEQYF. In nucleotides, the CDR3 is TGTGCCAGCAGCCAACTAGTCTACGAGCAGTACTTC.

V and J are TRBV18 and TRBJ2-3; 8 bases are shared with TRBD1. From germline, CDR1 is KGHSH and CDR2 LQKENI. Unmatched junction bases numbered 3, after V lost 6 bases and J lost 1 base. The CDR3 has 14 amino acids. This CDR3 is CASSLTGGTDTQYF. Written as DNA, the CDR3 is TGTGCCAGCTCCTTGACAGGGGGCACAGATACGCAGTATTTT.

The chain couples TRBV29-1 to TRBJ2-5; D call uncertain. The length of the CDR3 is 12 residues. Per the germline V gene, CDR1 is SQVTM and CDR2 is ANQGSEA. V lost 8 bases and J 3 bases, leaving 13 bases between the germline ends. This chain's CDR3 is CSTLTAEETQYF. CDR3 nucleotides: TGCAGCACCCTGACGGCCGAAGAGACCCAGTACTTC.

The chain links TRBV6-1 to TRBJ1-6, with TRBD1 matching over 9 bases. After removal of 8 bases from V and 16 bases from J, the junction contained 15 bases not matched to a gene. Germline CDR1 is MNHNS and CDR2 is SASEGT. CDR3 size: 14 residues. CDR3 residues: CASRNIGTGTGLHF. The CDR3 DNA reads TGTGCCAGCCGCAATATTGGAACCGGGACAGGGCTCCACTTT.

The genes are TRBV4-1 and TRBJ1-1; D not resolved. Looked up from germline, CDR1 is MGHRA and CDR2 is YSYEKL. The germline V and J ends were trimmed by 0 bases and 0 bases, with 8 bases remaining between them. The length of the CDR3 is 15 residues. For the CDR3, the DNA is TGCGCCAGCAGCCAAGACCCGCAGGTGAACACTGAAGCTTTCTTT. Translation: CASSQDPQVNTEAFF.

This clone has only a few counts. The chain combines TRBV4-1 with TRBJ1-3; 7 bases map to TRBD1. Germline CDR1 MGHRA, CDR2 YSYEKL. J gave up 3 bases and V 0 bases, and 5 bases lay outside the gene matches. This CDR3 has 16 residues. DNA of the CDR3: TGCGCCAGCAGCCAAGATGAGGGGGCCTATGGAAACACCATATATTTT. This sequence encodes CASSQDEGAYGNTIYF.

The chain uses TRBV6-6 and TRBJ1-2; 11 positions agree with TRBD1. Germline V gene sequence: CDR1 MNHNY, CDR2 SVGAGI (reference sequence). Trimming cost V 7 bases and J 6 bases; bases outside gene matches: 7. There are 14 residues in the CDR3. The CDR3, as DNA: TGTGCCAGCATGGCCGGGACAGGGGGGAATGGCTACACCTTC. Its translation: CASMAGTGGNGYTF.

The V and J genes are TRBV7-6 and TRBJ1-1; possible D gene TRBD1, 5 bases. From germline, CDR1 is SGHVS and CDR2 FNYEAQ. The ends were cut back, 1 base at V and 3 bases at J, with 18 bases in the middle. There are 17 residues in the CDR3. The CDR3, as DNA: TGTGCCAGCAGCTTAGAATCTTATGTCCGGGGGGACACTGAAGCTTTCTTT. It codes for CASSLESYVRGDTEAFF.

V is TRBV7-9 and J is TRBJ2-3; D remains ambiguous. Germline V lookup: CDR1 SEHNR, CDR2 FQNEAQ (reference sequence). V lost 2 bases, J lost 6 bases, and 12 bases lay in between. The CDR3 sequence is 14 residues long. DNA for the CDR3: TGTGCCAGCAGCTTACCACTCATGCGGGATACGCAGTATTTT. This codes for CASSLPLMRDTQYF. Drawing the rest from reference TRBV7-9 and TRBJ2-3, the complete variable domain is DTGVSQNPRHKITKRGQNVTFRCDPISEHNRLYWYRQTLGQGPEFLTYFQNEAQLEKSRLLSDRFSAERPKGSFSTLEIQRTEQGDSAMYLCASSLPLMRDTQYFGPGTRLTVL.

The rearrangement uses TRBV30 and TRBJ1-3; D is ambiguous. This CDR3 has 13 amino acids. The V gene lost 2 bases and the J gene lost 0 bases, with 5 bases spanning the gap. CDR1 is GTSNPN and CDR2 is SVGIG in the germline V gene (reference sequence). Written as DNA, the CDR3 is TGTGCCTGGAGTTACGTCTCTGGAAACACCATATATTTT. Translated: CAWSYVSGNTIYF.

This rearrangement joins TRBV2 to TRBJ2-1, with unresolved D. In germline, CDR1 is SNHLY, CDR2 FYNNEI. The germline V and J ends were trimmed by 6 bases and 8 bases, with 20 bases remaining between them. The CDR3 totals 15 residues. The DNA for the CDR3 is TGTGCCAGCAGACCAGTCCAGAACTCGGTCGATGAGCAGTTCTTC. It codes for CASRPVQNSVDEQFF.

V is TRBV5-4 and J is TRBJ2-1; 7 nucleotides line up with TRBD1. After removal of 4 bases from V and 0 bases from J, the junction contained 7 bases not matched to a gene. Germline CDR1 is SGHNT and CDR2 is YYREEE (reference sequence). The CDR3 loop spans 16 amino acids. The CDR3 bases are TGTGCCAGCAGCGGGGGACAGTTGTTCTCCTACAATGAGCAGTTCTTC. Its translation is CASSGGQLFSYNEQFF. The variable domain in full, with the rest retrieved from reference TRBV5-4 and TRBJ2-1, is ETGVTQSPTHLIKTRGQQVTLRCSSQSGHNTVSWYQQALGQGPQFIFQYYREEENGRGNFPPRFSGLQFPNYSSELNVNALELDDSALYLCASSGGQLFSYNEQFFGPGTRLTVL.

CDR3 residues: CASSSCRAANQPQHF. In DNA, the CDR3 is TGTGCCAGCAGCTCGTGTCGGGCCGCAAATCAGCCCCAGCATTTT. The chain carries TRBV11-3 and TRBJ1-5; D is undetermined. Germline CDR1 SGHNT, CDR2 YENEEA. The germline V and J ends were trimmed by 4 bases and 4 bases, with 14 bases remaining between them. The CDR3 is 15 residues long.

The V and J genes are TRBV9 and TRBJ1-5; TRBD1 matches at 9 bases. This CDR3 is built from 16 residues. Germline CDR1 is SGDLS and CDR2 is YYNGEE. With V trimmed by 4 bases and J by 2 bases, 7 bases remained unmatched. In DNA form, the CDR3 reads TGTGCCAGCAGCTCCGGGACAGGGAGTGGCAATCAGCCCCAGCATTTT. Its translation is CASSSGTGSGNQPQHF. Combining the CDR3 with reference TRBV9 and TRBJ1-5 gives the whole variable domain DSGVTQTPKHLITATGQRVTLRCSPRSGDLSVYWYQQSLDQGLQFLIQYYNGEERAKGNILERFSAQQFPDLHSELNLSSLELGDSALYFCASSSGTGSGNQPQHFGDGTRLSIL.

CDR3 in DNA: TGTGCCAGCAGTGACCAGGGCTCTGTGGGAAACACCATATATTTT. Translation: CASSDQGSVGNTIYF. This chain joins TRBV2 and TRBJ1-3; a possible D gene is TRBD1 (5 bases). The germline gives CDR1 SNHLY, CDR2 FYNNEI. This CDR3 contains 15 residues. Trimming left V 3 bases short and J 4 bases short, with 13 bases between.